The rows below give T cell receptor beta chains drawn from one sample of a study of OX40 agonist ivuxolimab in advanced cancers. Sequencing used immunoSEQ multiplex PCR; TCRdb keeps in-frame clones, though not all of them. The sample holds approximately 94,000 clones; about 91% are singletons and the top ten take about 0.49%. This material consisted of CD4+ or CD8+ T cells sorted from blood, taken in a trial of the OX40 agonist ivuxolimab. These receptors were obtained from an adult with an advanced solid tumor such as melanoma, head and neck, liver or kidney cancer. Each CDR3 is given with its conserved first and last residue. Each record gives: CDR3 length, J gene, V gene, CDR3 protein.

CDR3 length: 14
J gene: TRBJ2-5
V gene: TRBV5-6
CDR3 protein: CASSLQTVQETQYF

CDR3 length: 14
J gene: TRBJ2-3
V gene: TRBV19
CDR3 protein: CASSIGGRTDTQYF

CDR3 length: 15
J gene: TRBJ1-1
V gene: TRBV4-3
CDR3 protein: CASSLVHPKNTEAFF

CDR3 length: 16
J gene: TRBJ2-1
V gene: TRBV5-6
CDR3 protein: CASSPILAGRVNEQFF

CDR3 length: 14
J gene: TRBJ2-1
V gene: TRBV10-3
CDR3 protein: CASGRSGRDNEQFF

CDR3 length: 14
J gene: TRBJ1-5
V gene: TRBV7-2
CDR3 protein: CASSFGQATPSQHF

CDR3 length: 15
J gene: TRBJ1-3
V gene: TRBV19
CDR3 protein: CASSIDRSAGNTIYF

CDR3 length: 14
J gene: TRBJ1-1
V gene: TRBV7-8
CDR3 protein: CASSLASMNTEAFF

CDR3 length: 16
J gene: TRBJ1-1
V gene: TRBV27
CDR3 protein: CASRNQGTAMNTEAFF

CDR3 length: 15
J gene: TRBJ2-7
V gene: TRBV28
CDR3 protein: CASSETRQGGYEQYF

CDR3 length: 14
J gene: TRBJ1-4
V gene: TRBV5-6
CDR3 protein: CASSLRGAGEKLFF

CDR3 length: 15
J gene: TRBJ1-3
V gene: TRBV28
CDR3 protein: CVTNGGVYYGNTIYF

CDR3 length: 13
J gene: TRBJ1-1
V gene: TRBV4-3
CDR3 protein: CASSQLTGQEAFF

CDR3 length: 17
J gene: TRBJ2-6
V gene: TRBV15
CDR3 protein: CATSRGRTVSGANVLTF

CDR3 length: 12
J gene: TRBJ1-4
V gene: TRBV28
CDR3 protein: CASSPGGEKLFF

CDR3 length: 16
J gene: TRBJ2-5
V gene: TRBV28
CDR3 protein: CASSLFRLAGGETQYF

CDR3 length: 18
J gene: TRBJ2-5
V gene: TRBV1
CDR3 protein: CTSSSGTRPTGHQETQYF

CDR3 length: 13
J gene: TRBJ1-5
V gene: TRBV19
CDR3 protein: CASSGHSNQPQHF

CDR3 length: 12
J gene: TRBJ2-5
V gene: TRBV5-1
CDR3 protein: CASSLESETQYF

CDR3 length: 17
J gene: TRBJ2-2
V gene: TRBV7-2
CDR3 protein: CASSLASTGGNTGELFF